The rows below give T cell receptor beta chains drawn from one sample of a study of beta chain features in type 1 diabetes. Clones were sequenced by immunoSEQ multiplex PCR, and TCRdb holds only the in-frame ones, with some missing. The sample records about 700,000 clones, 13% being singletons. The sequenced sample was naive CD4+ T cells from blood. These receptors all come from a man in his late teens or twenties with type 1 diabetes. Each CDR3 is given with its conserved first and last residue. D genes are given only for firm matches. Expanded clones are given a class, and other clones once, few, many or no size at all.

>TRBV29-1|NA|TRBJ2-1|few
CSVGRGGDEQFF
TGCAGCGTTGGAAGGGGAGGAGATGAGCAGTTCTTC
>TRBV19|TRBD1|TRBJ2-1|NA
CASRDRDDWYNEQFF
TGTGCCAGTAGGGACAGGGACGATTGGTACAATGAGCAGTTCTTC
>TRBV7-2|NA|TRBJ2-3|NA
CASRMGGQTDTQYF
TGTGCCAGCAGGATGGGGGGTCAAACAGATACGCAGTATTTT
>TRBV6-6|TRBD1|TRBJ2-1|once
CASSPAGTGNNEQFF
TGTGCCAGCAGTCCGGCGGGGACAGGGAACAATGAGCAGTTCTTC
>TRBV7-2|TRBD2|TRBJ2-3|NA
CASSLALAGTAPRDTQYF
TGTGCCAGCAGCTTAGCCCTAGCGGGTACCGCCCCACGAGATACGCAGTATTTT
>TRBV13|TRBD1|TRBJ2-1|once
CASSLTPTGVGWDEQFF
TGTGCCAGCAGCTTAACCCCGACAGGGGTCGGATGGGATGAGCAGTTCTTC
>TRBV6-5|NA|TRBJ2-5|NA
CASSFSRETQYF
TGTGCCAGCAGCTTTAGTCGAGAGACCCAGTACTTC
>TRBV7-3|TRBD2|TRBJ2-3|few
CASSSPGLPHYF
TGTGCCAGCAGCTCCCCGGGACTACCGCATTATTTT
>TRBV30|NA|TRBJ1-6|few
CAWEPGDNSPLHF
TGTGCCTGGGAACCGGGGGATAATTCACCCCTCCACTTT
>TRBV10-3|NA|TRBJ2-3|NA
CAIRAFTSTDTQYF
TGTGCCATCAGGGCATTTACTAGCACAGATACGCAGTATTTT
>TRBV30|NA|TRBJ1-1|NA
CAWSADWNTEAFF
TGTGCCTGGAGCGCAGACTGGAACACTGAAGCTTTCTTT
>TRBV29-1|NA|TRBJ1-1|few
CSVGQGAEAFF
TGCAGCGTTGGTCAGGGAGCTGAAGCTTTCTTT
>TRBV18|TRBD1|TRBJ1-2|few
CASSPGQGKDQGYTF
TGTGCCAGCTCACCGGGACAGGGTAAAGACCAAGGCTACACCTTC
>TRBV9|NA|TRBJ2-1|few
CASSVDPGGEQFF
TGTGCCAGCAGCGTAGATCCGGGCGGTGAGCAGTTCTTC
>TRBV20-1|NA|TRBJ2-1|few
CSAERGEEQFF
TGCAGTGCCGAGAGGGGGGAAGAGCAGTTCTTC
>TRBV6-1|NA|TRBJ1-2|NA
CASSVEGYGYTF
TGTGCCAGCAGTGTCGAGGGATATGGCTACACCTTC
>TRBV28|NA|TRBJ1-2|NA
CASSLGGETYGYTF
TGTGCCAGCAGTTTAGGTGGAGAAACCTATGGCTACACCTTC
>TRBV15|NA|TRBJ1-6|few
CATSRDKDSPLHF
TGTGCCACCAGCAGAGATAAGGATTCACCCCTCCACTTT
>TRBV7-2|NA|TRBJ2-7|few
CASSPYGNPYEQYF
TGTGCCAGCAGCCCCTACGGGAACCCTTACGAGCAGTACTTC
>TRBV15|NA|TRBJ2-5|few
CATSRDPGRNQETQYF
TGTGCCACCAGCAGAGACCCGGGACGGAACCAAGAGACCCAGTACTTC
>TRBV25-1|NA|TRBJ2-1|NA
CASSDAGDYNEQFF
TGTGCCAGCAGTGACGCAGGGGACTACAATGAGCAGTTCTTC
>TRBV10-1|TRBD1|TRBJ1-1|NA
CASSFGTVSEAFF
TGCGCCAGCAGCTTCGGGACAGTGAGCGAAGCTTTCTTT
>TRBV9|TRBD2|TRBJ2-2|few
CASSATSGGTVGELFF
TGTGCCAGCAGCGCTACAAGCGGGGGAACTGTCGGGGAGCTGTTTTTT